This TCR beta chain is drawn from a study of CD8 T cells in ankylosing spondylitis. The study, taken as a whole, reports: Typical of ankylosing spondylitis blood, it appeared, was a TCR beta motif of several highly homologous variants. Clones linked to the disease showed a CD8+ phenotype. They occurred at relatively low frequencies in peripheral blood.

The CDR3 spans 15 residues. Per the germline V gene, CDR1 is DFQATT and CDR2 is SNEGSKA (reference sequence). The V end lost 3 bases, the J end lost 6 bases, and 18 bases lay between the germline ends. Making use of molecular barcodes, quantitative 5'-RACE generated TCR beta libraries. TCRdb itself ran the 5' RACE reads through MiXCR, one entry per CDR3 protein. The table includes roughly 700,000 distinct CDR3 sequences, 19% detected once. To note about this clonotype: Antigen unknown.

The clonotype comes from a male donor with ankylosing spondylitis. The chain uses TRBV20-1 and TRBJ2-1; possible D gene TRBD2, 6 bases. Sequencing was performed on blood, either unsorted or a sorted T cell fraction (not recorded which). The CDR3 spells CSASDAGTGFNEQFF. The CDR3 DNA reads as TGCAGTGCTAGTGACGCGGGGACTGGCTTCAATGAGCAGTTCTTC.